Listed below are T cell receptor beta chains from one sample, sequenced in a study of blood T cell repertoires in COVID-19. Some clones are missing from TCRdb's copy, which holds only in-frame ones; the method was immunoSEQ multiplex PCR. The data hold approximately 140,000 clones, with roughly 86% observed a single time. The material sequenced was PBMCs or T cells enriched from blood (not recorded which). The receptors here all came from a woman in her forties or fifties with acute COVID-19. Both conserved end residues are part of each CDR3. Each record gives: clone size, V gene, J gene, D gene, CDR3 protein, CDR3 DNA. A D gene is named only where the DNA matches it firmly. A row's size may be missing; if present it is once, few, many or a size class.

>-|TRBV6-5|TRBJ1-5|TRBD1
CASSLGGTENQPQHF
TGTGCCAGCAGTCTTGGGGGGACAGAGAATCAGCCCCAGCATTTT
>-|TRBV27|TRBJ2-7|-
CASSFPTRQRDYEQYF
TGTGCCAGCAGTTTCCCGACGCGGCAGAGAGACTACGAGCAGTACTTC
>-|TRBV24-1|TRBJ1-4|TRBD1
CATIRDRLNEKLFF
TGTGCCACCATTCGGGACAGGCTTAATGAAAAACTGTTTTTT
>-|TRBV7-9|TRBJ2-2|TRBD2
CAIRAGGIDTGELFF
TGTGCCATCAGAGCGGGGGGCATTGACACCGGGGAGCTGTTTTTT
>-|TRBV5-4|TRBJ1-2|-
CASSLPDSNYGYTF
TGTGCCAGCAGCCTCCCGGACAGTAACTATGGCTACACCTTC
>-|TRBV27|TRBJ1-1|TRBD1
CASSSGTGGAGAFF
TGTGCCAGCAGTTCCGGGACAGGGGGCGCGGGGGCTTTCTTT
>-|TRBV3-1/TRBV3-2|TRBJ2-2|-
CASSHRAGELFF
TGTGCCAGCAGCCACAGGGCCGGGGAGCTGTTTTTT
>-|TRBV4-2|TRBJ2-3|-
CASSQDGGTTDTQYF
TGTGCCAGCAGCCAAGATGGAGGAACCACAGATACGCAGTATTTT
>-|TRBV7-2|TRBJ1-4|-
CASSTQGSEKLFF
TGTGCCAGCAGCACCCAGGGTAGCGAAAAACTGTTTTTT
>-|TRBV28|TRBJ2-7|TRBD1
CASSFFQGQGAFYEQYF
TGTGCCAGCAGTTTCTTTCAGGGACAGGGGGCTTTCTACGAGCAGTACTTC
>-|TRBV9|TRBJ2-7|TRBD2
CASSVAGGSLGEQYF
TGTGCCAGCAGCGTAGCGGGAGGTTCACTAGGGGAGCAGTACTTC
>-|TRBV7-9|TRBJ2-1|TRBD2
CASSPLGGSSYNEQFF
TGTGCCAGCAGCCCCCTGGGCGGGAGCTCCTACAATGAGCAGTTCTTC
>-|TRBV10-2|TRBJ1-4|-
CASSVRGASEKLFF
TGCGCCAGCAGTGTACGGGGGGCTAGTGAAAAACTGTTTTTT
>-|TRBV5-4|TRBJ1-4|TRBD1
CASSYGQGALEKLFF
TGTGCCAGCAGCTATGGACAGGGGGCGTTAGAAAAACTGTTTTTT
>-|TRBV7-2|TRBJ2-1|TRBD2
CASSPKRGAHNEQFF
TGTGCCAGCAGCCCCAAGCGGGGGGCGCACAATGAGCAGTTCTTC
>-|TRBV12-3/TRBV12-4|TRBJ1-2|-
CASSRGDWGYTF
TGTGCCAGCAGTCGGGGGGATTGGGGCTACACCTTC
>-|TRBV19|TRBJ2-2|-
CASRRQADTGELFF
TGTGCCAGTAGGCGACAGGCGGACACCGGGGAGCTGTTTTTT
>few|TRBV29-1|TRBJ1-3|-
CSVETVSGNTIYF
TGCAGCGTTGAAACGGTCTCTGGAAACACCATATATTTT
>-|TRBV13|TRBJ2-7|-
CASSSNGEQYF
TGTGCCAGCAGCTCGAACGGGGAGCAGTACTTC
>-|TRBV11-3|TRBJ2-1|-
CASSSGNEQFF
TGTGCCAGCAGCTCCGGGAATGAGCAGTTCTTC
>-|TRBV19|TRBJ2-3|TRBD2
CASSGASGREGTDTQYF
TGTGCCAGTAGTGGGGCTAGCGGGAGGGAGGGCACAGATACGCAGTATTTT
>-|TRBV27|TRBJ2-1|-
CASIAQGSYNEQFF
TGTGCCAGCATCGCCCAGGGATCCTACAATGAGCAGTTCTTC
>-|TRBV5-8|TRBJ1-5|-
CASSPLSGQPQHF
TGTGCCAGCAGCCCGTTAAGCGGACAGCCCCAGCATTTT
>few|TRBV2|TRBJ2-3|TRBD1
CASSTDRASDTQYF
TGTGCCAGCAGTACTGACAGGGCCTCAGATACGCAGTATTTT
>-|TRBV21-1|TRBJ2-2|-
CASSKALWRGRKRELFF
TGTGCCAGCAGCAAAGCGCTTTGGCGCGGGAGGAAGCGGGAGCTGTTTTTT
>-|TRBV7-2|TRBJ1-5|-
CASSTTLLDRRNQPQHF
TGTGCCAGCAGCACCACCCTACTCGACAGACGTAATCAGCCCCAGCATTTT
>-|TRBV30|TRBJ1-3|-
CAWRRGGGMVLGNTIYF
TGTGCCTGGAGGAGGGGGGGCGGCATGGTTCTGGGAAACACCATATATTTT
>-|TRBV7-9|TRBJ1-3|TRBD1
CASSRTGTVSGNTIYF
TGTGCCAGCAGCAGGACAGGGACCGTCTCTGGAAACACCATATATTTT
>-|TRBV10-2|TRBJ2-2|-
CASSVQGNGELFF
TGCGCCAGCAGTGTCCAGGGGAACGGGGAGCTGTTTTTT
>-|TRBV19|TRBJ1-2|-
CASSGKQGTYGYTF
TGTGCCAGTAGTGGCAAACAGGGCACCTATGGCTACACCTTC
>few|TRBV6-5|TRBJ1-1|TRBD1
CASNFAGGTEAFF
TGTGCCAGCAACTTTGCAGGGGGCACTGAAGCTTTCTTT
>-|TRBV11-2|TRBJ1-1|-
CASSLTTTGIYEAFF
TGTGCCAGCAGCTTAACCACTACAGGGATTTACGAAGCTTTCTTT
>-|TRBV19|TRBJ1-5|TRBD1
CASSLLTSVTGGPQHF
TGTGCCAGTAGTCTTCTAACGTCCGTCACAGGGGGGCCCCAGCATTTT
>-|TRBV27|TRBJ2-5|TRBD2
CASSLTAGGKQETQYF
TGTGCCAGCAGTTTAACAGCGGGAGGCAAACAAGAGACCCAGTACTTC
>-|TRBV25-1|TRBJ2-7|TRBD2
CASSDGWRESSYEQYF
TGTGCCAGCAGTGATGGGTGGCGGGAGAGCTCCTACGAACAGTACTTC
>-|TRBV4-3|TRBJ2-5|TRBD1
CASSQNRQGARETQYF
TGCGCCAGCAGCCAGAACCGACAGGGGGCGCGTGAGACCCAGTACTTC
>-|TRBV9|TRBJ2-7|-
CASSVSLQGYEQYF
TGTGCCAGCAGCGTATCGTTACAGGGCTACGAGCAGTACTTC
>-|TRBV4-3|TRBJ2-2|-
CASSQVILAMEPGELFF
TGCGCCAGCAGCCAAGTCATCCTAGCGATGGAGCCCGGGGAGCTGTTTTTT
>-|TRBV4-3|TRBJ2-5|TRBD2
CASSPERGLAGREGQTQYF
TGCGCCAGCAGCCCCGAAAGGGGACTAGCGGGCAGAGAAGGCCAGACCCAGTACTTC
>-|TRBV12-3/TRBV12-4|TRBJ1-3|-
CASSWETGNTIYF
TGTGCCAGCAGTTGGGAGACCGGAAACACCATATATTTT
>-|TRBV5-1|TRBJ1-2|-
CASSQTSEVYGYTF
TGCGCCAGCAGCCAGACTAGTGAGGTCTATGGCTACACCTTC
>-|TRBV9|TRBJ2-5|TRBD2
CASSASSGVRETQYF
TGTGCCAGCAGCGCCAGTAGCGGGGTCCGGGAGACCCAGTACTTC
>-|TRBV7-3|TRBJ2-1|TRBD2
CASSRTSDNEQFF
TGTGCCAGCAGTAGGACTAGCGACAATGAGCAGTTCTTC
>-|TRBV7-9|TRBJ2-7|TRBD2
CASSFGTSGHEQYF
TGTGCCAGCAGCTTCGGGACTAGCGGACATGAGCAGTACTTC